These T cell receptor beta chains were read from a single sample in a study of blood T cell repertoires in COVID-19. Assay: immunoSEQ multiplex PCR; the TCRdb copy retains only in-frame clones and omits some. The table lists around 220,000 clones, just over 85% of them singletons. What was sequenced was peripheral blood. All receptors come from a man between 18 and 29 years old with active or convalescent COVID-19. CDR3s leave out the opening cysteine and the closing phenylalanine or tryptophan.

CDR3 length: 13
V gene: TRBV18
CDR3 protein: ASSPGGATDQPQH

CDR3 length: 13
V gene: TRBV14
CDR3 protein: ASSQWSLPTDTQY

CDR3 length: 12
V gene: TRBV6-5
CDR3 protein: ASSHSGGGETQY

CDR3 length: 12
V gene: TRBV4-1
CDR3 protein: ASSQVEQNNEQF

CDR3 length: 11
V gene: TRBV11-3
CDR3 protein: ASSLSGVNEQF

CDR3 length: 13
V gene: TRBV27
CDR3 protein: ASSLSRGRVYGYT

CDR3 length: 11
V gene: TRBV5-4
CDR3 protein: ASSLATGVEQY

CDR3 length: 11
V gene: TRBV6-5
CDR3 protein: ASSLSGWETQY

CDR3 length: 14
V gene: TRBV3-1/TRBV3-2
CDR3 protein: ASRRGISSSAETQY

CDR3 length: 11
V gene: TRBV18
CDR3 protein: ASAPGANEKLF

CDR3 length: 10
V gene: TRBV5-1
CDR3 protein: ASSPVGVEQY

CDR3 length: 11
V gene: TRBV27
CDR3 protein: ASSFGGTDEQY

CDR3 length: 15
V gene: TRBV4-3
CDR3 protein: ASSQRAGANNNSPLH

CDR3 length: 11
V gene: TRBV18
CDR3 protein: ASLETVQETQY

CDR3 length: 13
V gene: TRBV6-5
CDR3 protein: ASSYQQGGRGEQY